This T cell receptor (beta chain) originates from a study of T-cell reconstitution after alpha-beta-depleted transplantation in children. This clonotype was recorded many times. No antigen is known for it. Overall study findings and caveats: One year after transplant, T-cell counts and diversity came mostly from newly produced T cells.

Unique molecular identifiers featured in how the TCRbeta library was prepared. TCRdb reprocessed the PCR reads with MiXCR, giving one entry per CDR3 protein. The sample contains around 70,000 distinct CDR3 sequences, about a tenth of which appear only once. CDR1 and CDR2 from the germline V gene are DFQATT and SNEGSKA (reference sequence). The CDR3 is 17 amino acids. J gave up 4 bases and V 1 base, and 8 bases lay outside the gene matches. This sequence was found in a boy aged 5-17 years with acute myeloid leukemia, due to receive a stem cell transplant. The sequencing used PBMCs, collected before TCRalphabeta/CD19-depleted stem cell transplant. The chain is built from TRBV20-1 and TRBJ2-1; TRBD2 matches 12 bases. The CDR3 protein is CSARGWTSGNFYNEQFF. Written as DNA, the CDR3 is TGCAGTGCTAGAGGTTGGACTAGCGGGAATTTTTACAATGAGCAGTTCTTC.